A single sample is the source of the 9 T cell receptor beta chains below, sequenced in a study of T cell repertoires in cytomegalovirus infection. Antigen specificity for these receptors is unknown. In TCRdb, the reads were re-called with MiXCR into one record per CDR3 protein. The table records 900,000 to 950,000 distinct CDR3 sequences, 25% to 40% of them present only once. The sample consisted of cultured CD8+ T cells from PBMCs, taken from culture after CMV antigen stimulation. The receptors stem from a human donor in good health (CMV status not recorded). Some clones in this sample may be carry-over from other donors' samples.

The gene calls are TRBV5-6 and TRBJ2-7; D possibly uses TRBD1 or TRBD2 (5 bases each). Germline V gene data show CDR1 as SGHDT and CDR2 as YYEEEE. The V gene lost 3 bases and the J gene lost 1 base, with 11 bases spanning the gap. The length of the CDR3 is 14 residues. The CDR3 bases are TGTGCCAGCAGCTCGGGGACGAAATCCTACGAGCAGTACTTC. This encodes CASSSGTKSYEQYF. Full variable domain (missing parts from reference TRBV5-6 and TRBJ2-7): DAGVTQSPTHLIKTRGQQVTLRCSPKSGHDTVSWYQQALGQGPQFIFQYYEEEERQRGNFPDRFSGHQFPNYSSELNVNALLLGDSALYLCASSSGTKSYEQYFGPGTRLTVT.

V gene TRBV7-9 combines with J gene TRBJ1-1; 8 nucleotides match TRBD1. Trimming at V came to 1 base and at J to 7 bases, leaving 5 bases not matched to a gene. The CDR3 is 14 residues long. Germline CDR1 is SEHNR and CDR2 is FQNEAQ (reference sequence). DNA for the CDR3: TGTGCCAGCAGCTTAGTCGCAGGGGGCGATGAAGCTTTCTTT. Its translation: CASSLVAGGDEAFF.

DNA of the CDR3: TGTGCCAGCAGCTTTTACCTCGGGACAGCGAACACCGGGGAGCTGTTTTTT. Its translation is CASSFYLGTANTGELFF. The V call is TRBV27, the J call TRBJ2-2; 7 positions agree with TRBD1. Germline values: CDR1 MNHEY, CDR2 SMNVEV (reference sequence). With 6 bases clipped from V and 0 bases from J, the junction kept 10 bases outside the gene matches. The CDR3 contains 17 residues.

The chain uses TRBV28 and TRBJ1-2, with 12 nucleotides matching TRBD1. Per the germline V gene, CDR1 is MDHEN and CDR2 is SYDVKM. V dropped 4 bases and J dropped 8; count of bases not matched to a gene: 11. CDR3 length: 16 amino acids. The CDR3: CASSYYPGQGAEGYTF. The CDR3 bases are TGTGCCAGCAGTTACTATCCGGGACAGGGGGCGGAAGGCTACACCTTC.

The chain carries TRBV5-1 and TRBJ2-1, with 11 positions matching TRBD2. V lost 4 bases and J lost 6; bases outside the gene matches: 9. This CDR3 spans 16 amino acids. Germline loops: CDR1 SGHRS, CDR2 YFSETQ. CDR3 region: CASSGTGTSGVNEQFF. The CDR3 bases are TGCGCCAGCAGCGGAACCGGGACTAGCGGTGTCAATGAGCAGTTCTTC.

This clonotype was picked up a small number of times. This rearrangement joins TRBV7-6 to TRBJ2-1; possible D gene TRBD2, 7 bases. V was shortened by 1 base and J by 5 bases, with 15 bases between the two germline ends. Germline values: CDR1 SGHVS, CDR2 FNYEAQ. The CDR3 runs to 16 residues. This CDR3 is CASSLEGGGTHNEQFF. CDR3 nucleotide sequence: TGTGCCAGCAGCTTAGAGGGGGGGGGGACCCACAATGAGCAGTTCTTC.

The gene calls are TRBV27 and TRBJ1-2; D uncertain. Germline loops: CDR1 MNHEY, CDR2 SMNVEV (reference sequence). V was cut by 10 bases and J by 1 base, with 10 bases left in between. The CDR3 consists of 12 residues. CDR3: CATSRGNYGYTF. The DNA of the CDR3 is TGTGCCACCTCACGGGGTAACTATGGCTACACCTTC.

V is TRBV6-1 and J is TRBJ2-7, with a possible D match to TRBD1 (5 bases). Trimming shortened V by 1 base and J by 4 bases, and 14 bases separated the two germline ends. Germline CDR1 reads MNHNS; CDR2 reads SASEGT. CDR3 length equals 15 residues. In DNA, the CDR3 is TGTGCCAGCAGTGAAGATGGACACGCTTTTTACGAGCAGTACGTC. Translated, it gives CASSEDGHAFYEQYV.

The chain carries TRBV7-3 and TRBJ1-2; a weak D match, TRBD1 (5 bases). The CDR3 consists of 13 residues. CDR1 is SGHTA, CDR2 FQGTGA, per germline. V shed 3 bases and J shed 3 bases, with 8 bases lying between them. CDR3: CASSFDRHYGYTF. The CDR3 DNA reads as TGTGCCAGCAGCTTCGACAGACACTATGGCTACACCTTC.